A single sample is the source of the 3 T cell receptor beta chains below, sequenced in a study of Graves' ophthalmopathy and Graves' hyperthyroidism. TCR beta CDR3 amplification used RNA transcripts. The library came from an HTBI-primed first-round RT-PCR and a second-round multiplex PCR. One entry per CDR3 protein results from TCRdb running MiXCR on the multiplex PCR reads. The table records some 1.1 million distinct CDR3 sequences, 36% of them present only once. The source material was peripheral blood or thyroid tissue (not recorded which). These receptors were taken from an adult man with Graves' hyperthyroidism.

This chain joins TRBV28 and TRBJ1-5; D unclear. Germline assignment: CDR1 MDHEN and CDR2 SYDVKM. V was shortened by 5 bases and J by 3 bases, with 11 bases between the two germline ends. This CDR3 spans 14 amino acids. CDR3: CASSLDDPNQPQHF. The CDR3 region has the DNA TGTGCCAGCAGTCTGGACGACCCCAATCAGCCCCAGCATTTT. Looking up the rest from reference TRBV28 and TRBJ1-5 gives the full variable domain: DVKVTQSSRYLVKRTGEKVFLECVQDMDHENMFWYRQDPGLGLRLIYFSYDVKMKEKGDIPEGYSVSREKKERFSLILESASTNQTSMYLCASSLDDPNQPQHFGDGTRLSIL.

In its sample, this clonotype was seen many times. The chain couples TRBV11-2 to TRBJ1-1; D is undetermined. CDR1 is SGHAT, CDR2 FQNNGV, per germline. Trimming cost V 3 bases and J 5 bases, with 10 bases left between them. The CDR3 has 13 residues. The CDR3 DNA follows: TGTGCCAGCAGCTTTGGCACAGTAACTGAAGCTTTCTTT. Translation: CASSFGTVTEAFF.

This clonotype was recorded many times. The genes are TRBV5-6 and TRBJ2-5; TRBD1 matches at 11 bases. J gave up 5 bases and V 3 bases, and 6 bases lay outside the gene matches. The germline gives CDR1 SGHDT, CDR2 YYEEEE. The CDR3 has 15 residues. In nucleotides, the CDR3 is TGTGCCAGCAGCTCCGGGACAGGGGGTTTGGAGACCCAGTACTTC. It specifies CASSSGTGGLETQYF.